Given below is one TCR beta chain in context. Those who participated ranged in age from roughly 18 to 95 years and resided in around 22 US areas. Assignments of participants to cohorts depended upon their own reported clinical history. All recovered Cohort 3 donors got two negative PCRs, got clearance, or saw symptom resolution. Germline CDR1 and CDR2: SQVTM and ANQGSEA. The V gene lost 7 bases and the J gene lost 0 bases, with 9 bases spanning the gap. CDR3 length equals 12 residues. The entry originates in a study of blood T cell repertoires in COVID-19. Study-level background: Whether acute or convalescent, the COVID-19 samples came from the United States, Italy and Spain.

Here immunoSEQ multiplex PCR was the method, and the copy in TCRdb shows in-frame clones only, minus some. The table shows about 480,000 clones, with around 87% occurring only once. This clonotype originated in a middle-aged woman who had recovered from COVID-19. The sequenced sample consisted of PBMCs or T cells enriched from blood (not recorded which). This chain connects TRBV29-1 to TRBJ1-2; D is unclear. The CDR3 region is CSASVANYGYTF. The CDR3 region has the DNA TGCAGCGCCTCAGTCGCTAACTATGGCTACACCTTC. Using reference TRBV29-1 and TRBJ1-2 for the parts outside the CDR3, the full variable domain is SAVISQKPSRDICQRGTSLTIQCQVDSQVTMMFWYRQQPGQSLTLIATANQGSEATYESGFVIDKFPISRPNLTFSTLTVSNMSPEDSSIYLCSASVANYGYTFGSGTRLTVV.